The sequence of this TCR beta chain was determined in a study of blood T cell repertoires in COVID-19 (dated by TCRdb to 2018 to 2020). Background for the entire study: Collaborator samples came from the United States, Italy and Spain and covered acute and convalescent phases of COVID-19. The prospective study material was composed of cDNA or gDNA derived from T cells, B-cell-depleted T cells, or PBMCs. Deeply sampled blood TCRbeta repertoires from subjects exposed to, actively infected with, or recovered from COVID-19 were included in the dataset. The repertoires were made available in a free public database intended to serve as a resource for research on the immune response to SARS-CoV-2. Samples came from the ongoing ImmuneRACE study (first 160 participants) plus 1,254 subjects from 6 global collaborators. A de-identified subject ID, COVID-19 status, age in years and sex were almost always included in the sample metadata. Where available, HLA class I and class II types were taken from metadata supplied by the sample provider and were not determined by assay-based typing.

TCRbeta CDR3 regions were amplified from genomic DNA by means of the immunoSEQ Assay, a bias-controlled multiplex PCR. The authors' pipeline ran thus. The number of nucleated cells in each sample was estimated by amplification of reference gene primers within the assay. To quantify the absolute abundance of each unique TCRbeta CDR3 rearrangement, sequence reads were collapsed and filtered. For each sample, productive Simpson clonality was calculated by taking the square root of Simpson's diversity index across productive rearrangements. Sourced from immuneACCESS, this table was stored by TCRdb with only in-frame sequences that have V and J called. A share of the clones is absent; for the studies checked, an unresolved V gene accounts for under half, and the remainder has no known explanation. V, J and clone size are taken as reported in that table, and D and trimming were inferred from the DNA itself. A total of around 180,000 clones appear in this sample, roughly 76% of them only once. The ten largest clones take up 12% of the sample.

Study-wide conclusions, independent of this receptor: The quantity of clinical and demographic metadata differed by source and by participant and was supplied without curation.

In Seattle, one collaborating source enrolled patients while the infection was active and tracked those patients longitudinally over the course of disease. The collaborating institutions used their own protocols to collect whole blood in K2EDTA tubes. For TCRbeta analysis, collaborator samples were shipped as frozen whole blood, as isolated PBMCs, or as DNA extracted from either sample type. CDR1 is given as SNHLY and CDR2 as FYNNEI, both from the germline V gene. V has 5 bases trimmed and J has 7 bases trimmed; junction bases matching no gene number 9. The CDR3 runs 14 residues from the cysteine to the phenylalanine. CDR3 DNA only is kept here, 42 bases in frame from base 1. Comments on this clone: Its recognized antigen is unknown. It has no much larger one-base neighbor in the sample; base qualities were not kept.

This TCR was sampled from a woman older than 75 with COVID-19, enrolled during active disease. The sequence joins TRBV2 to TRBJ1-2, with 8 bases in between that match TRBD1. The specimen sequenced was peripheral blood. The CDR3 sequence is CASSFTDRGSGYTF. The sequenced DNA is TGTGCCAGCAGTTTTACCGACAGGGGAAGTGGCTACACCTTC.